The T cell receptor (beta chain) described here comes from a study of blood T cell repertoires in COVID-19. In the study overall: PBMCs, B-cell-depleted T cells, or T cells were the source of the cDNA or gDNA that made up the material.

The method was immunoSEQ multiplex PCR; TCRdb's version includes in-frame clones alone and lacks a portion of them. The sample holds approximately 350,000 clones, 65% to 90% seen once. Sequenced sample: peripheral blood. This TCR was sampled from a woman aged 55-70 years with COVID-19, enrolled during active disease.

The CDR3 here is CASSLRQWEGEQYF. CDR3 in DNA: TGTGCCAGCAGCTTGCGACAGTGGGAAGGCGAGCAGTACTTC. The chain combines TRBV5-6 with TRBJ2-7, with a possible D match to TRBD1 (5 bases). Germline V gives CDR1 SGHDT, CDR2 YYEEEE. The V gene lost 1 base and the J gene lost 6 bases, with 14 bases spanning the gap. The CDR3 extends over 14 amino acids. The variable domain in full, completed from reference TRBV5-6 and TRBJ2-7, reads DAGVTQSPTHLIKTRGQQVTLRCSPKSGHDTVSWYQQALGQGPQFIFQYYEEEERQRGNFPDRFSGHQFPNYSSELNVNALLLGDSALYLCASSLRQWEGEQYFGPGTRLTVT.